This TCR beta chain was retrieved from a study of T-cell reconstitution after alpha-beta-depleted transplantation in children. Preparation of the TCRbeta library used unique molecular identifiers. From the PCR reads, TCRdb called clonotypes with MiXCR, one entry per CDR3 protein. Of about half a million distinct CDR3 sequences listed, approximately 12% are singletons. This clonotype was observed many times. Germline values: CDR1 SQVTM, CDR2 ANQGSEA. The germline V and J ends were trimmed by 2 bases and 2 bases, with 10 bases remaining between them. The CDR3 covers 14 residues. The material sequenced was PBMCs from the stem cell graft donor, taken from the stem cell graft. The clonotype was recovered from a human donor who donated a stem cell graft to a child with combined immunodeficiency. V and J are TRBV29-1 and TRBJ2-1; D call uncertain. CDR3 residues: CSVEPEFPYNEQFF. The CDR3 nucleotides read TGCAGCGTTGAACCGGAGTTCCCCTACAATGAGCAGTTCTTC.